This entry describes one T cell receptor beta chain. Its antigen remains unidentified. This specimen belongs to a study of T cells in Graves' hyperthyroidism and ophthalmopathy. The CDR3 is 15 residues long. Per germline, CDR1 MNHEY and CDR2 SMNVEV (reference sequence). The germline V and J ends were trimmed by 5 bases and 4 bases, with 17 bases remaining between them. General study points: Clonotypes that were expanded in thyroid above 0.001 mostly appeared in blood too.

The study defined stable Graves' hyperthyroidism as no ophthalmopathy progression within 18 months. RNA transcripts provided the source from which TCR beta CDR3 regions were amplified. A first-round RT-PCR of the TCR CDR3 used the HTBI primer set. In TCRdb, the multiplex PCR reads were re-called with MiXCR into one record per CDR3 protein. This table holds a few hundred thousand distinct CDR3 sequences, 35% to 55% found once. The chain has TRBV27 and TRBJ1-1; no clear D. The sequenced sample consisted of peripheral blood or thyroid tissue (not recorded which). This TCR came from a woman under 30 with Graves' hyperthyroidism. The DNA of the CDR3 is TGTGCCAGCAGTCTTTCTGTAGGAGGTGGCACTGAAGCTTTCTTT. Translation gives CASSLSVGGGTEAFF.